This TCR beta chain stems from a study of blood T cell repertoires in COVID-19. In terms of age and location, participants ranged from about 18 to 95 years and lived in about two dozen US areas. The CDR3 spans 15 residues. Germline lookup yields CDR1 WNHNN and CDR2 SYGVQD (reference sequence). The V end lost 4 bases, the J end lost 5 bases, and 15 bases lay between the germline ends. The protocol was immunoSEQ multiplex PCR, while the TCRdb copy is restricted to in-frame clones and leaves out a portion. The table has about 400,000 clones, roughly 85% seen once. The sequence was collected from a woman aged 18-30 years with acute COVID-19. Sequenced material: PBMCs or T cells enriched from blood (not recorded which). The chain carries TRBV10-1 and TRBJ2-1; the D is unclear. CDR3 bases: TGCGCCAGCAGTGTTAGCCGGTTAGGCGACAATGAGCAGTTCTTC. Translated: CASSVSRLGDNEQFF.